These T cell receptor beta chains were read from a single sample in a study of blood T cell repertoires in COVID-19. TCRdb's copy holds only in-frame clones and misses some; the assay was immunoSEQ multiplex PCR. The sample yields approximately 54,000 clones, roughly four fifths seen once. Sequencing used peripheral blood. The receptors stem from a woman aged 55-69 years with acute or convalescent COVID-19. The CDR3 runs from the conserved cysteine through the conserved F or W.

TRBV24-1 | CATSDSGTGGYEQYF
TRBV6-6 | CASSPLGRGVYNEQFF
TRBV5-1 | CASSPVSSGNTEAFF
TRBV27 | CASSLSRLAGGGETQYF
TRBV6-5 | CASSYGKGQGSPLHF
TRBV2 | CASSASGGPAVTQYF
TRBV11-1 | CASSSRQGMNTEAFF
TRBV27 | CASRQLRDMNTEAFF
TRBV2 | CASSSEGQSNQPQHF
TRBV12-3/TRBV12-4 | CASSKTSNEQFF
TRBV4-1 | CASSQDSGAGANVLTF
TRBV19 | CASCGTGGSTGELFF
TRBV27 | CASSPTATYEQYF
TRBV5-1 | CASSFRRGEGNEQFF
TRBV9 | CASSVGHRGRIPLNQPQHF
TRBV28 | CASSLRGTGGTGELFF
TRBV28 | CASSRQGRGYGYTF
TRBV11-3 | CASSLGASGIETQYF
TRBV2 | CASSETPRGEAFF
TRBV5-1 | CASSLEGGFTEAFF
TRBV5-1 | CASSKELDRRNTGELFF
TRBV7-9 | CASSSGQGDNEKLFF
TRBV7-2 | CASSLVASGGWNRETQYF
TRBV5-1 | CASSLDQASMNTEAFF
TRBV5-4 | CASSLAAGPNYGYTF